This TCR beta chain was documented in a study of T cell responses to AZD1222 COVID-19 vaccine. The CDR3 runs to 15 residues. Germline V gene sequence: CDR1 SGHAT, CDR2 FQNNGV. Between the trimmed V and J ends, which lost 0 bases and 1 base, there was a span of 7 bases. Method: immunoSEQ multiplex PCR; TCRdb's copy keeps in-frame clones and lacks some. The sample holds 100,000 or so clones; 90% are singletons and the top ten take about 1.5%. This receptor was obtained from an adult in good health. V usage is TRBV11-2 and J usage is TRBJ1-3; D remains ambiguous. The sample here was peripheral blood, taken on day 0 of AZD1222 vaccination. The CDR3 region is CASSLDPRSGNTIYF. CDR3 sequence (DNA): TGTGCCAGCAGCTTAGATCCGAGATCTGGAAACACCATATATTTT. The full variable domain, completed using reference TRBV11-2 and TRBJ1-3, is EAGVAQSPRYKIIEKRQSVAFWCNPISGHATLYWYQQILGQGPKLLIQFQNNGVVDDSQLPKDRFSAERLKGVDSTLKIQPAKLEDSAVYLCASSLDPRSGNTIYFGEGSWLTVV.